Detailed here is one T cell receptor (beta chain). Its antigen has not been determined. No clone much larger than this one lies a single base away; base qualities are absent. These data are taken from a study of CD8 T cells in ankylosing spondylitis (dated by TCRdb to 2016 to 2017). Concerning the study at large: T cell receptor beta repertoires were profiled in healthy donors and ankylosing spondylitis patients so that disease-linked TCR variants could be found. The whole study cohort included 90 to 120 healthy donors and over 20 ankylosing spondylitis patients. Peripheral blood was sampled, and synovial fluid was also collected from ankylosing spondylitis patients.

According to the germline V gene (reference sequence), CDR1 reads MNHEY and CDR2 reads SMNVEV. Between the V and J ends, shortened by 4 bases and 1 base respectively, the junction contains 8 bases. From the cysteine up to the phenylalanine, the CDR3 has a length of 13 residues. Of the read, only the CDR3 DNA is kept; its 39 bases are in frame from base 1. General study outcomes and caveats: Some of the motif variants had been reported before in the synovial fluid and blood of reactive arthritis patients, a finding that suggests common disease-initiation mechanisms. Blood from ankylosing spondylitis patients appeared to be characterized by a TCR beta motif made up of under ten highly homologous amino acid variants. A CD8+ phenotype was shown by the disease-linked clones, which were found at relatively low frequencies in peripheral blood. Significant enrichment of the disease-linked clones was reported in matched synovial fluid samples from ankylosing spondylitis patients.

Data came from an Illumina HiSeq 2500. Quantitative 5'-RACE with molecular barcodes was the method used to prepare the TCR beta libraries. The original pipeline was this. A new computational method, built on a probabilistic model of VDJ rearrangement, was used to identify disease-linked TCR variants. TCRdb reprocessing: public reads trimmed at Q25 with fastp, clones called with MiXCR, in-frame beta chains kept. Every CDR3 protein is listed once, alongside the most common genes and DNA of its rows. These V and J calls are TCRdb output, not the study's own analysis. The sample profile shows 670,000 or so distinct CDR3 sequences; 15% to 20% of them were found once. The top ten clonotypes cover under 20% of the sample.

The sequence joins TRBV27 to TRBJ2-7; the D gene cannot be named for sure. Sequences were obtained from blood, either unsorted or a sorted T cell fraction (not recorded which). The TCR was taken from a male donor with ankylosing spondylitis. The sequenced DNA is TGTGCCAGCAGTTATAGCCGTTCCTACGAGCAGTACTTC. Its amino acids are CASSYSRSYEQYF.